The next 9 T cell receptor beta chains were all read from a single sample in a study of Tregs in tolerant kidney transplant recipients. Profiling relied on immunoSEQ multiplex PCR, and the TCRdb table lists in-frame clones only, not all of them. Of about 110,000 clones listed, around 87% were seen once; the top ten hold around 0.35%. The sample consisted of CD4+ T cells from blood, taken before the transplant. Receptors were obtained from a human donor who received a combined kidney and bone marrow transplant.

The J gene is TRBJ1-4, the V gene TRBV18; the D is unclear. Germline CDR1 KGHSH, CDR2 LQKENI. The CDR3 consists of 17 residues. V lost 5 bases, J lost 0 bases, and 16 bases lay in between. The CDR3 region is CASSTRGLTATNEKLFF. DNA for the CDR3: TGTGCCAGCTCAACACGCGGCCTTACCGCAACTAATGAAAAACTGTTTTTT.

V and J are TRBV6-5 and TRBJ1-1, with TRBD1 matching 10 bases. The CDR3 has 15 residues. Germline lookup yields CDR1 MNHEY and CDR2 SVGAGI. V lost 5 bases to trimming and J lost 1 base; unmatched junction nucleotides: 4. DNA of the CDR3: TGTGCCAGCAGTCGACAGGGGGCAGGGAACACTGAAGCTTTCTTT. Amino acids: CASSRQGAGNTEAFF.

The rearrangement uses TRBV13 and TRBJ2-7; maybe TRBD2 (7 bases). This CDR3 comprises 17 residues. V dropped 5 bases and J dropped 3 bases, with 23 bases sitting between them. The germline V gene encodes CDR1 PRHDT and CDR2 FYEKMQ (reference sequence). CDR3 in DNA: TGTGCCAGCAGCCCAAGGCGGGGGCCACTCCTCAACTACGAGCAGTACTTC. It codes for CASSPRRGPLLNYEQYF.

This CDR3 reads CASSPPVLAGRSPYEQYF. CDR3 DNA: TGCGCCAGCAGCCCCCCGGTTTTAGCGGGGCGCTCTCCCTACGAGCAGTACTTC. This chain uses TRBV5-1 with TRBJ2-7; 8 bases match TRBD2. The CDR3 has 18 residues. Trimming took 4 bases from V and 2 from J; bases not matched to a gene: 17. Germline V lookup: CDR1 SGHRS, CDR2 YFSETQ.

The rearrangement links TRBV30 to TRBJ2-7; 9 bases agree with TRBD2. J gave up 4 bases and V 0 bases, and 13 bases lay outside the gene matches. CDR3 length equals 17 residues. Germline CDR1 reads GTSNPN; CDR2 reads SVGIG (reference sequence). CDR3 residues: CAWSVLVGLAGRYEQYF. The CDR3 bases are TGTGCCTGGAGTGTACTGGTCGGGCTAGCGGGAAGGTACGAGCAGTACTTC.

V usage is TRBV28 and J usage is TRBJ1-5; no clear D gene. Germline CDR1 is MDHEN and CDR2 is SYDVKM. The CDR3 length is 12 residues. V was clipped by 3 bases and J by 8 bases, with 8 bases between them. The CDR3 DNA follows: TGTGCCAGCAGTTTGGAGACGAAGCCCCAGCATTTT. Protein sequence: CASSLETKPQHF. Filled out from reference TRBV28 and TRBJ1-5, the complete variable domain reads DVKVTQSSRYLVKRTGEKVFLECVQDMDHENMFWYRQDPGLGLRLIYFSYDVKMKEKGDIPEGYSVSREKKERFSLILESASTNQTSMYLCASSLETKPQHFGDGTRLSIL.

The chain has TRBV6-5 and TRBJ1-1; 7 bases map to TRBD1. Germline V CDR1 and CDR2: MNHEY, SVGAGI. Unmatched junction bases numbered 8, after V lost 0 bases and J lost 4 bases. There are 16 residues in the CDR3. Here the CDR3 DNA reads TGTGCCAGCAGTTACTCGTTGCGACAGGGCTCCACTGAAGCTTTCTTT. Its protein product is CASSYSLRQGSTEAFF.

This chain links TRBV15 with TRBJ1-5; D might be TRBD1 (6 bases). V was trimmed by 1 base and J by 4 bases, leaving 14 bases between them. The CDR3 spans 16 residues. Per germline, CDR1 LNHNV and CDR2 YYDKDF (reference sequence). The DNA of the CDR3 is TGTGCCACCAGCAGAGGTATGGGGGCTGAGAATCAGCCCCAGCATTTT. Translated: CATSRGMGAENQPQHF.

The gene calls are TRBV5-1 and TRBJ2-1; D remains ambiguous. V was shortened by 0 bases and J by 11 bases, with 15 bases between the two germline ends. Germline V CDR1 and CDR2: SGHRS, YFSETQ. The CDR3 totals 14 residues. CDR3 coding DNA: TGCGCCAGCAGCTTGGTTCCGCAGGATGAAAAGCAGTTCTTC. This translates into CASSLVPQDEKQFF.